This T cell receptor (beta chain) came from a study of T cells in localized non-small cell lung cancer. Study outcomes and limitations: With higher T cell density in blood came longer overall survival. Appearance in adjacent lung was seen for a median 57 of the top 100 tumor clones. Uninvolved adjacent lung showed peak T cell clonality, exceeding tumor. As only one tumor region underwent sequencing, heterogeneity remains possible.

The table came from immunoSEQ multiplex PCR; TCRdb's copy has only in-frame clones and leaves some out. The table lists about 54,000 clones, approximately 83% of them singletons. The V segment lost 7 bases and the J segment 3 bases; nucleotides outside the gene matches: 5. The CDR3 totals 14 residues. Germline values: CDR1 SGHRS, CDR2 YFSETQ. The table lists this clone with a count of one. What it binds is unknown. The sequence was obtained from a female donor aged 60 or older with stage II squamous cell lung carcinoma. The chain combines TRBV5-1 with TRBJ1-4; 8 positions match TRBD1. The sample in question was peripheral blood, obtained before any cancer treatment. CDR3 DNA: TGCGCCAGCCAAGTGACAGGGGCTAATGAAAAACTGTTTTTT. Its protein product is CASQVTGANEKLFF.